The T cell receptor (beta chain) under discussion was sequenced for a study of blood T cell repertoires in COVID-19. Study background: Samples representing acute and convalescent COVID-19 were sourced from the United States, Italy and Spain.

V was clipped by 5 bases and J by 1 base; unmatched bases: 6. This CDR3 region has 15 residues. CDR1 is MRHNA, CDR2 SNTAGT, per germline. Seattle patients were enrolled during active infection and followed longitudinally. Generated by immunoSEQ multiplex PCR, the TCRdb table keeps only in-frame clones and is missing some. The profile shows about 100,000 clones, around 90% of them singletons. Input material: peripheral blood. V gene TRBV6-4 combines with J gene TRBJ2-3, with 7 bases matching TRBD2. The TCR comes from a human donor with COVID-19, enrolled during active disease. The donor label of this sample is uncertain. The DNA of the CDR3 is TGTGCCAGCAGTCCGAGCGGGGAGGGCACAGATACGCAGTATTTT. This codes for CASSPSGEGTDTQYF.